Each of the 32 T cell receptor beta chains below was sequenced from the same sample in a study of tumor-infiltrating lymphocytes in primary liver carcinoma (dated by TCRdb to between 2016 and 2019). The instrument was an Illumina HiSeq 2500. Using a constant-region primer and ProtoScript II reverse transcriptase, TCRbeta-specific cDNA was reverse-transcribed from about 460 ng total RNA. TCRbeta libraries were built with three nested multiplex PCR rounds, a slightly modified ARM-PCR procedure. The first two PCR rounds used multiplex TRBV1-TRBV30 forward primers with a Cbeta reverse primer, each for approximately 10 cycles. TCRdb reran the public reads through fastp at Q25 and MiXCR, keeping productive beta chains. Rows with one shared CDR3 protein collapse into an entry with the most common genes and DNA. A total of 90,000 to 150,000 distinct CDR3 sequences appear in this sample, 55% to 75% of them only once. The top ten clonotypes cover around 8.5% of the sample.

Total RNA and DNA were co-extracted without cell sorting from roughly 20-30 mg of bulk tissue using the AllPrep DNA/RNA mini kit. Material for sequencing was liver tumor tissue from sampling region 1. Explained via the paper, the cell subset or site label denotes: tumor region T1, superior pole. The receptor source for this set is a woman aged 60 to 75 with primary liver carcinoma and hepatitis B virus infection.

This clonotype was counted between two and nine times. The junction and the germline gene differ at one end; a read error may be behind it. V gene TRBV11-3 combines with J gene TRBJ2-7; 9 bases fit TRBD2. Germline V gives CDR1 SGHNT, CDR2 YENEEA. This CDR3 contains 15 residues. The DNA for the CDR3 is TGTGCCAGCAGGTTAGAGGGTAGCGGGAGTTACGGGCAGTACTTC. The encoded protein is CASRLEGSGSYGQYF.

The chain joins TRBV6-2 or TRBV6-3 to TRBJ2-4; perhaps D is TRBD1 or TRBD2 (7 bases each). This CDR3 has 17 amino acids. Germline V gives CDR1 MNHEY, CDR2 SVGEGT. V dropped 5 bases and J dropped 4 bases, with 21 bases sitting between them. CDR3 bases: TGTGCCAGCAGTGAAGGCAGGGGAGGGGGCTTAAAAAACATTCAGTACTTC. Translating it yields CASSEGRGGGLKNIQYF.

Regarding this clonotype: A much more abundant neighbour one base away suggests this may be a read error. V is TRBV5-1 and J is TRBJ2-7; D is perhaps TRBD2 (6 bases). This CDR3 has 16 amino acids. V lost 0 bases and J lost 0, with 13 bases in between. Germline V gene lookup returns CDR1 SGHRS and CDR2 YFSETQ. CDR3 amino acids: CASSLERGGTSYEQYF. In nucleotides, the CDR3 is TGCGCCAGCAGCTTGGAACGGGGCGGGACCTCCTACGAGCAGTACTTC. The full variable domain, in which reference TRBV5-1 and TRBJ2-7 provide the parts outside the CDR3, is KAGVTQTPRYLIKTRGQQVTLSCSPISGHRSVSWYQQTPGQGLQFLFEYFSETQRNKGNFPGRFSGRQFSNSRSEMNVSTLELGDSALYLCASSLERGGTSYEQYFGPGTRLTVT.

Points on this clonotype: The conserved phenylalanine or tryptophan normally closing the CDR3 is absent here, so this likely arose from a read error. The chain recombines TRBV4-1 with TRBJ1-1, with D tentatively TRBD1 (6 bases). Germline-derived CDR1 and CDR2 are MGHRA and YSYEKL. CDR3 length equals 12 residues. The CDR3 here is CARSLGGTEAFL. The CDR3 DNA reads TGCGCCAGAAGCCTAGGGGGGACTGAAGCTTTCCTT.

V and J are TRBV6-5 and TRBJ2-3, with D possibly TRBD2 on 5 matching bases. Trimming left V 0 bases short and J 2 bases short, with 12 bases between. CDR3 length: 16 residues. Germline V gives CDR1 MNHEY, CDR2 SVGAGI. In DNA, the CDR3 is TGTGCCAGCAGTTACTCGACTTCCGGGAACACAGATACGCAGTATTTT. It codes for CASSYSTSGNTDTQYF.

This clonotype has a handful of counts. Sequence at one end of the junction differs from germline and may be a read error. This sequence joins TRBV11-3 and TRBJ2-1; D gene ambiguous. The CDR3 sequence is 13 residues long. Per germline, CDR1 SGHNT and CDR2 YENEEA. The CDR3 region is CASSLGTYNKQFF. The CDR3 coding sequence is TGTGCCAGTAGCTTAGGAACCTACAATAAGCAGTTCTTC. Based on the CDR3 plus reference TRBV11-3 and TRBJ2-1, the full variable domain is EAGVVQSPRYKIIEKKQPVAFWCNPISGHNTLYWYLQNLGQGPELLIRYENEEAVDDSQLPKDRFSAERLKGVDSTLKIQPAELGDSAVYLCASSLGTYNKQFFGPGTRLTVL.

In the case of this clonotype: Just one base apart from a much larger clone, this may be a read error. The V gene is TRBV29-1, the J gene TRBJ2-3; tentative D call: TRBD1 (6 bases). CDR3 length: 12 residues. The V gene's germline CDR1 is SQVTM and CDR2 ANQGSEA. CDR3 bases: TGCAGCGTTGTTCCCCGGACAGATACGCATTATTTT. This codes for CSVVPRTDTHYF.

The chain couples TRBV28 to TRBJ2-1; the match to TRBD1 covers 7 bases. CDR3 length: 14 residues. Per germline, CDR1 MDHEN and CDR2 SYDVKM. Germline trimming cut 7 bases from V and 4 bases from J; bases unmatched to any gene: 7. The CDR3 is CASIVGGLYNEQFF. Written as DNA, the CDR3 is TGTGCCAGCATAGTAGGGGGCTTGTACAATGAGCAGTTCTTC.

Concerning this clonotype itself: The CDR3 does not end in the conserved phenylalanine or tryptophan, so this is likely a read error. The rearrangement uses TRBV4-1 and TRBJ1-1; no clear D gene. The V and J ends lost 2 bases and 3 bases respectively, with 13 bases between them. The CDR3 extends over 15 amino acids. From germline, CDR1 is MGHRA and CDR2 YSYEKL. CDR3 sequence: CASSQSPIVDTEAFS. CDR3 DNA: TGCGCCAGCAGCCAAAGCCCGATAGTAGACACTGAAGCTTTCTCT.

Details on this clonotype: The junction shows a germline mismatch at one end, possibly a read error. The genes are TRBV5-1 and TRBJ2-1; 8 bases map to TRBD2. This CDR3 is 14 amino acids long. The germline CDR1 and CDR2 sequences are SGHRS and YFSETQ. The CDR3 sequence is CDSSFSGSKNELFF. The CDR3 DNA reads TGCGACAGCAGCTTCAGCGGGAGTAAGAATGAGCTGTTCTTC.

At least ten counts were recorded for this clonotype. V and J are TRBV11-2 and TRBJ1-1, with a possible D match to TRBD1 (5 bases). V was pared by 3 bases and J by 0 bases, with 11 bases between. CDR3 length: 15 amino acids. Germline V CDR1 and CDR2: SGHAT, FQNNGV. CDR3 in amino acids: CASSFQGLMNTEAFF. The CDR3 DNA follows: TGTGCCAGCAGCTTCCAGGGCCTGATGAACACTGAAGCTTTCTTT.

This clonotype was seen a handful of times. This sequence joins TRBV3-1 and TRBJ2-7; D gene unclear. CDR1 and CDR2 (germline): LGHDT, YNNKEL (reference sequence). This CDR3 is built from 11 residues. Trimming stripped 2 bases from V and 2 bases from J, with 1 base between. CDR3 sequence reads: CASSQPYEQYF. DNA of the CDR3: TGTGCCAGCAGCCAACCCTACGAGCAGTACTTC.

The V and J genes are TRBV11-2 and TRBJ2-3, with a possible D match to TRBD2 (5 bases). Germline V gene data show CDR1 as SGHAT and CDR2 as FQNNGV. This CDR3 has 13 amino acids. Trimming removed 5 bases at V and 11 bases at J, with 17 bases between. CDR3 in amino acids: CASSTIPSYRQYF. The CDR3 bases are TGTGCCAGCAGCACCATCCCTAGCTATAGGCAGTATTTT.

The sample holds a few counts of this clonotype. The chain is built from TRBV28 and TRBJ2-4, with no clear D. Trimming stripped 8 bases from V and 0 bases from J, with 11 bases between. Germline V gene data show CDR1 as MDHEN and CDR2 as SYDVKM. CDR3 size: 14 residues. This CDR3 reads CASGPSLAKNIQYF. CDR3 DNA sequence: TGTGCCAGCGGACCCTCGCTAGCCAAAAACATTCAGTACTTC.

V and J are TRBV28 and TRBJ1-2; TRBD1 aligns across 8 bases. J gave up 10 bases and V 5 bases, and 9 bases lay outside the gene matches. This CDR3 comprises 13 residues. Per the germline V gene, CDR1 is MDHEN and CDR2 is SYDVKM. CDR3 amino acids: CASSTRGQEVYTF. The CDR3 DNA is TGTGCCAGCAGTACCAGGGGGCAGGAGGTCTACACCTTC.

Notes on this clonotype: No conserved phenylalanine or tryptophan ends this CDR3, so it is likely a read error. The chain uses TRBV11-2 and TRBJ2-1, with 10 bases fitting TRBD2. The CDR3 is 17 amino acids. The V gene end was trimmed by 5 bases and the J gene end by 7 bases; junction bases not matched to a gene: 14. Germline V CDR1 and CDR2: SGHAT, FQNNGV. The CDR3 region has the DNA TGTGCCAGCAGCGTAGGTCTGGTAGCGGGAGGTCCGAATGAGCAGTTCTCC. Its protein product is CASSVGLVAGGPNEQFS.

A few counts support this clonotype. This rearrangement joins TRBV30 to TRBJ2-7; D remains unclear. Germline V gene sequence: CDR1 GTSNPN, CDR2 SVGIG (reference sequence). The CDR3 is 13 amino acids. V lost 0 bases and J lost 3, with 9 bases in between. As DNA, the CDR3 is TGTGCCTGGAGTGTACGGACGTACTACGAGCAGTACTTC. Its protein product is CAWSVRTYYEQYF.

The chain carries TRBV11-3 and TRBJ2-6; 8 bases agree with TRBD1. The junction had 12 bases not matched to a gene; V was cut back by 6 bases and J by 5 bases. Germline loops: CDR1 SGHNT, CDR2 YENEEA. The CDR3 has 17 residues. CDR3: CASSPRTGTSRANVLTF. CDR3 nucleotide sequence: TGTGCCAGCAGTCCTCGGACAGGGACCAGTAGGGCCAACGTCCTGACTTTC.

To note about this clonotype: The junction does not match germline at one end; this may be a read error. The gene calls are TRBV2 and TRBJ1-5; D is unresolved. Per germline, CDR1 SNHLY and CDR2 FYNNEI. CDR3 length equals 15 residues. The DNA for the CDR3 is TGTGCCAGCAGTGAACGGGCGGACTCGGGTCATCCCCACCATTTT. This encodes CASSERADSGHPHHF.

With regard to this clonotype: One end of the junction is discordant with germline, which a read error may explain. J is TRBJ2-7 and V is TRBV6-1, with 7 bases that match TRBD1. From germline, CDR1 is MNHNS and CDR2 SASEGT. The CDR3 has 14 amino acids. Here the CDR3 DNA reads TGTGCCAACAGTCGACAGGGTCCATCCTACGAGCAGTACTTC. Its protein product is CANSRQGPSYEQYF.

This chain joins TRBV7-2 and TRBJ2-1; TRBD2 agrees at 7 bases. CDR1 is SGHTA and CDR2 is FQGNSA in the germline V gene. The CDR3 consists of 14 residues. V was clipped by 2 bases and J by 7 bases; unmatched bases: 5. CDR3 nucleotide sequence: TGTGCCAGCAGCTTACGATGCGGGAGAAATGAGCAGTTCTTC. Its translation: CASSLRCGRNEQFF.

The V gene is TRBV7-8, the J gene TRBJ2-5, with 8 bases aligning to TRBD2. Germline V gives CDR1 SGHVS, CDR2 FQNEAQ. V lost 5 bases to trimming and J lost 3 bases; unmatched junction nucleotides: 5. The CDR3 extends over 14 amino acids. The CDR3 DNA is TGTGCCAGCAGCCAAGCGGGAGTAAAAGAGACCCAGTACTTC. It codes for CASSQAGVKETQYF.

This sequence joins TRBV28 and TRBJ1-1; 9 bases fit TRBD1. The V gene's germline CDR1 is MDHEN and CDR2 SYDVKM. The junction had 24 bases not matched to a gene; V was cut back by 6 bases and J by 4 bases. This CDR3 is built from 20 residues. CDR3 loop: CASSPLFGTGSWLGLTEAFF. CDR3 in DNA: TGTGCCAGCAGCCCACTTTTTGGGACAGGGAGTTGGTTGGGACTCACTGAAGCTTTCTTT.

This clonotype is labeled as medium-sized. The chain employs TRBV11-2 and TRBJ1-1; D unclear. Germline lookup yields CDR1 SGHAT and CDR2 FQNNGV. CDR3 length: 15 amino acids. Trimming took 0 bases from V and 0 from J, leaving 8 bases between them. The CDR3 spells CASSLDPSVNTEAFF. The CDR3 nucleotides are TGTGCCAGCAGCTTAGATCCCTCGGTGAACACTGAAGCTTTCTTT.

Details on this clonotype: The junction departs from germline at one end; a sequencing error may be responsible. The chain is built from TRBV11-2 and TRBJ2-1; TRBD2 is a possible D gene (6 bases). Germline V gene lookup returns CDR1 SGHAT and CDR2 FQNNGV. The length of the CDR3 is 14 residues. This CDR3 reads CSSSPPGVAGKQFF. The CDR3 DNA reads as TGTTCCAGCAGCCCCCCGGGGGTAGCAGGGAAGCAGTTCTTC.

With regard to this clonotype: A much bigger clone sits one base away, suggesting this may be a read error. The chain is built from TRBV7-8 and TRBJ2-5, with 9 bases matching TRBD1. Germline V lookup: CDR1 SGHVS, CDR2 FQNEAQ. This CDR3 comprises 14 residues. With 5 bases clipped from V and 10 bases from J, the junction kept 11 bases outside the gene matches. This CDR3 is CASSHRDRVKIQYF. CDR3 nucleotides: TGTGCCAGCAGCCACCGGGACAGGGTTAAGATCCAGTACTTC.

On this clonotype: Being one base from a much bigger clone, this may be a read error. The chain combines TRBV28 with TRBJ1-1; D is unclear. V lost 6 bases, J lost 0 bases, and 14 bases lay in between. The CDR3 is 15 amino acids. The germline CDR1 and CDR2 sequences are MDHEN and SYDVKM. Here the CDR3 DNA reads TGTGCCAGCAGGGAGATTAGACGGGTGAACACTGAAGCTTTCTTT. This gives the protein CASREIRRVNTEAFF.

Notes on this clonotype: Germline is not matched at one junction end, which may reflect a read error. The chain recombines TRBV11-2 with TRBJ1-5; 10 nucleotides agree with TRBD1. CDR1 is SGHAT and CDR2 is FQNNGV in the germline V gene. This CDR3 has 15 residues. CDR3 DNA sequence: TGTGCCAGCAGCTTGGAGACAGGGGGCAACCAGCCCCAACACTTT. This codes for CASSLETGGNQPQHF. The full variable domain, in which reference TRBV11-2 and TRBJ1-5 provide the parts outside the CDR3, is EAGVAQSPRYKIIEKRQSVAFWCNPISGHATLYWYQQILGQGPKLLIQFQNNGVVDDSQLPKDRFSAERLKGVDSTLKIQPAKLEDSAVYLCASSLETGGNQPQHFGDGTRLSIL.

As to this clonotype: The conserved phenylalanine or tryptophan normally closing the CDR3 is absent here, so this likely arose from a read error. The J gene is TRBJ1-6, the V gene TRBV30; possibly TRBD1 for D (5 bases). Trimming shortened V by 3 bases and J by 9 bases, and 15 bases separated the two germline ends. This CDR3 has 14 amino acids. Germline loops: CDR1 GTSNPN, CDR2 SVGIG (reference sequence). The CDR3 loop is CAWRVHRGSSPLHL. CDR3 DNA sequence: TGTGCCTGGAGGGTACATAGGGGCAGTTCACCCCTCCACTTA.

Comment on this clonotype: The junction shows a germline mismatch at one end, possibly a read error. The V and J genes are TRBV4-2 and TRBJ2-3; D ambiguous. Germline V gives CDR1 LGHNA, CDR2 YNFKEQ. This CDR3 is built from 16 residues. Here the CDR3 DNA reads TGTACCAGCAGCCAAGATATGGCGGTAGAGGCAGATATGCAGTATTTT. Translation gives CTSSQDMAVEADMQYF.

This clonotype came up a few times. The rearrangement uses TRBV14 and TRBJ2-7, with a tentative D call TRBD1 (6 bases). Trimming cost V 0 bases and J 5 bases, with 14 bases left between them. Germline CDR1 and CDR2: SGHDN and FVKESK. The CDR3 is 15 residues long. The CDR3 nucleotides are TGTGCCAGCAGCCAAGATTGGGGGCTAGCTCACGAGCAGTACTTC. As protein: CASSQDWGLAHEQYF. Variable domain in full (rest from reference TRBV14 and TRBJ2-7): EAGVTQFPSHSVIEKGQTVTLRCDPISGHDNLYWYRRVMGKEIKFLLHFVKESKQDESGMPNNRFLAERTGGTYSTLKVQPAELEDSGVYFCASSQDWGLAHEQYFGPGTRLTVT.

Notes on this clonotype: One junction end does not reproduce the germline sequence, and a read error may be involved. This chain uses TRBV11-2 with TRBJ2-7, with D unclear. Germline V gene lookup returns CDR1 SGHAT and CDR2 FQNNGV. This CDR3 region has 14 residues. The CDR3 loop reads CARSLEAGVYEQYF. The CDR3 coding sequence is TGTGCCAGGAGCTTAGAGGCCGGCGTCTACGAGCAGTACTTC.